The 25 T cell receptor beta chains in this list originate from one sample, sequenced in a study of long-term antiretroviral therapy in people with HIV. Runs used v3.0 of the immunoSEQ assay and were done at survey level. The data were produced by immunoSEQ multiplex PCR, yet TCRdb's version contains in-frame clones alone and is incomplete. The repertoire includes 8,500 to 10,000 clones, 65% to 85% of them detected once, and approximately 14% sits in the top ten. The material sequenced was unsorted PBMCs, taken 0.4 years before starting antiretroviral therapy. These receptors all come from a man aged 25 to 40 with HIV.

The chain joins TRBV4-3 to TRBJ1-4, with no clear D. CDR1 LGHNA and CDR2 YSLEER come from the germline V gene. This CDR3 region has 15 residues. V dropped 0 bases and J dropped 3 bases, with 8 bases sitting between them. The CDR3 is CASSQDGLANEKLFF. DNA for the CDR3: TGCGCCAGCAGCCAAGATGGGTTAGCTAATGAAAAACTGTTTTTT.

J is TRBJ2-7 and V is TRBV19, with 8 bases aligning to TRBD1. The CDR3 sequence is 16 residues long. V dropped 3 bases and J dropped 7; count of bases not matched to a gene: 14. Germline values: CDR1 LNHDA, CDR2 SQIVND (reference sequence). The DNA of the CDR3 is TGTGCCAGTAGTATCATCGGACAGGGTGCCGGGAAGGAGCAGTACTTC. It encodes CASSIIGQGAGKEQYF. Combining the CDR3 with reference TRBV19 and TRBJ2-7 gives the whole variable domain DGGITQSPKYLFRKEGQNVTLSCEQNLNHDAMYWYRQDPGQGLRLIYYSQIVNDFQKGDIAEGYSVSREKKESFPLTVTSAQKNPTAFYLCASSIIGQGAGKEQYFGPGTRLTVT.

This sequence joins TRBV5-4 and TRBJ1-1; unclear D gene. The V and J ends lost 4 bases and 4 bases respectively, with 14 bases between them. The CDR3 length is 14 residues. Germline CDR1 SGHNT, CDR2 YYREEE (reference sequence). CDR3 region: CASSRRERSTEAFF. For the CDR3, the DNA is TGTGCCAGCAGCCGGCGGGAAAGGAGCACTGAAGCTTTCTTT.

The table lists this clone with a few counts. The rearrangement joins TRBV16 to TRBJ1-2; 8 bases are a match to TRBD1. V lost 1 base and J lost 7; bases outside the gene matches: 5. Germline values: CDR1 KGHSY, CDR2 FQNENV. The CDR3 extends over 14 amino acids. CDR3: CASSQYQGASGYTF. CDR3 nucleotides: TGTGCCAGCAGCCAATATCAGGGGGCCAGTGGCTACACCTTC.

This clone was found a few times. V and J are TRBV19 and TRBJ1-2; 8 bases agree with TRBD1. This CDR3 has 12 residues. V dropped 9 bases and J dropped 8; count of bases not matched to a gene: 8. Per germline, CDR1 LNHDA and CDR2 SQIVND (reference sequence). CDR3 sequence reads: CASAYRDRGYTF. The DNA of the CDR3 is TGTGCCAGCGCGTACCGGGACAGGGGCTACACCTTC.

The gene calls are TRBV4-3 and TRBJ2-7; D remains ambiguous. The CDR3 consists of 15 residues. Germline assignment: CDR1 LGHNA and CDR2 YSLEER. V gave up 4 bases and J gave up 1 base, with 14 bases separating them. The CDR3 reads CASSPTMAGSYEQYF. The CDR3 DNA reads TGCGCCAGCAGCCCCACCATGGCAGGTTCCTACGAGCAGTACTTC.

V usage is TRBV5-4 and J usage is TRBJ1-2; D call uncertain. V lost 2 bases and J 4 bases, leaving 12 bases between the germline ends. Germline V gene lookup returns CDR1 SGHNT and CDR2 YYREEE (reference sequence). This CDR3 comprises 14 residues. The CDR3 sequence: CASSFEGVTYGYTF. The CDR3 nucleotides are TGTGCCAGCAGCTTCGAGGGCGTGACCTATGGCTACACCTTC. The complete variable domain, with remaining parts taken from reference TRBV5-4 and TRBJ1-2, reads ETGVTQSPTHLIKTRGQQVTLRCSSQSGHNTVSWYQQALGQGPQFIFQYYREEENGRGNFPPRFSGLQFPNYSSELNVNALELDDSALYLCASSFEGVTYGYTFGSGTRLTVV.

The chain employs TRBV25-1 and TRBJ1-6; the D is unclear. CDR3 length: 14 amino acids. Germline CDR1 and CDR2: MGHDK and SYGVNS. V dropped 5 bases and J dropped 6 bases, with 11 bases sitting between them. CDR3 loop: CASSYRTGNSPLHF. The CDR3 DNA reads as TGTGCCAGCAGTTACCGGACGGGTAATTCACCCCTCCACTTT.

The chain combines TRBV5-4 with TRBJ2-1; 9 bases fit TRBD2. V trimming: 1 base; J trimming: 4 bases; junction bases outside the gene matches: 6. Germline CDR1 and CDR2: SGHNT and YYREEE (reference sequence). This CDR3 is 16 amino acids long. The CDR3 region is CASSLKSGGIYNEQFF. The CDR3 DNA follows: TGTGCCAGCAGCTTGAAAAGCGGGGGGATATACAATGAGCAGTTCTTC.

The V gene is TRBV6-5, the J gene TRBJ2-2; 7 positions agree with TRBD1. This CDR3 is built from 14 residues. J gave up 4 bases and V 6 bases, and 5 bases lay outside the gene matches. Germline assignment: CDR1 MNHEY and CDR2 SVGAGI. The chain's CDR3 is CASRATGVTGELFF. CDR3 DNA: TGTGCCAGCAGGGCCACAGGGGTCACCGGGGAGCTGTTTTTT.

V is TRBV5-1 and J is TRBJ2-7; D gene unclear. Trimming shortened V by 0 bases and J by 2 bases, and 9 bases separated the two germline ends. The germline V gene has CDR1 SGHRS and CDR2 YFSETQ. The CDR3 contains 14 residues. The CDR3 reads CASSLAGVAYEQYF. The CDR3 DNA is TGCGCCAGCAGCTTGGCTGGGGTGGCCTACGAGCAGTACTTC.

The chain is built from TRBV28 and TRBJ2-7, with D perhaps TRBD2 (5 bases). Looked up from germline, CDR1 is MDHEN and CDR2 is SYDVKM. Trimming stripped 7 bases from V and 7 bases from J, with 17 bases between. The CDR3 runs 13 residues. The CDR3 DNA reads TGTGCCAGCAACTTGGGCGGTCCGGGGGAGCAGTACTTC. Protein: CASNLGGPGEQYF.

This clone occurred once. The V call is TRBV7-8, the J call TRBJ1-2, with 8 bases aligning to TRBD1. CDR1 and CDR2 (germline): SGHVS, FQNEAQ. V was clipped by 2 bases and J by 8 bases; unmatched bases: 10. The CDR3 loop spans 15 amino acids. The CDR3 protein is CASSLWEQGAGGYTF. DNA for the CDR3: TGTGCCAGCAGCTTATGGGAGCAGGGGGCTGGAGGCTACACCTTC.

There are a few counts of this clone. This sequence joins TRBV6-5 and TRBJ1-4; D is possibly TRBD1 (6 bases). Germline V gives CDR1 MNHEY, CDR2 SVGAGI. This CDR3 contains 14 residues. V lost 4 bases, J lost 6 bases, and 12 bases lay in between. CDR3 sequence reads: CASSSGHSDEKLFF. DNA of the CDR3: TGTGCCAGCAGTTCGGGACACAGCGATGAAAAACTGTTTTTT.

The chain joins TRBV9 to TRBJ2-7; 10 bases are shared with TRBD1. The CDR3 spans 14 residues. V lost 3 bases and J lost 4; bases outside the gene matches: 4. The germline V gene has CDR1 SGDLS and CDR2 YYNGEE. DNA for the CDR3: TGTGCCAGCAGCGGGGGGACAGGGGATTACGAGCAGTACTTC. Amino acids: CASSGGTGDYEQYF.

In this sample, this clone turned up once. The chain joins TRBV6-5 to TRBJ2-1, with 13 bases aligning to TRBD2. V lost 0 bases to trimming and J lost 8 bases; unmatched junction nucleotides: 4. CDR3 length: 16 residues. CDR1 MNHEY and CDR2 SVGAGI come from the germline V gene. In DNA, the CDR3 is TGTGCCAGCAGTTACTCAGGGGGACTAGCGGGGTATGAGCAGTTCTTC. Protein: CASSYSGGLAGYEQFF.

This clone is large (0.1 to 1%) in the sample. V and J are TRBV7-2 and TRBJ2-5, with 7 nucleotides matching TRBD1. J lost 4 bases, V lost 3 bases, and 5 bases had no gene match. The CDR3 runs 14 residues. The germline gives CDR1 SGHTA, CDR2 FQGNSA. Written as DNA, the CDR3 is TGTGCCAGCAGCTTGACAGGGAACGGAGAGACCCAGTACTTC. Its protein is CASSLTGNGETQYF.

The J gene is TRBJ1-2, the V gene TRBV11-3; D gene unclear. The germline gives CDR1 SGHNT, CDR2 YENEEA. V shed 2 bases and J shed 0 bases, with 16 bases lying between them. This CDR3 contains 17 residues. The CDR3 coding sequence is TGTGCCAGCAGCTTACCTTACGGACCTGGGGCTAACTATGGCTACACCTTC. Translating gives CASSLPYGPGANYGYTF.

The J gene is TRBJ2-7, the V gene TRBV4-1; 8 bases agree with TRBD1. Trimming took 0 bases from V and 3 from J; bases not matched to a gene: 4. From germline, CDR1 is MGHRA and CDR2 YSYEKL. The CDR3 contains 15 residues. As DNA, the CDR3 is TGCGCCAGCAGCCAAGACCCGGACAGGGTCTACGAGCAGTACTTC. The encoded protein is CASSQDPDRVYEQYF.

The chain recombines TRBV5-1 with TRBJ2-7, with TRBD2 matching over 7 bases. Trimming at V came to 0 bases and at J to 6 bases, leaving 6 bases not matched to a gene. The CDR3 extends over 14 amino acids. Germline V gives CDR1 SGHRS, CDR2 YFSETQ. This CDR3 reads CASSLGAGAFEQYF. In DNA form, the CDR3 reads TGCGCCAGCAGCTTGGGCGCGGGAGCTTTCGAGCAGTACTTC.

There are a few counts of this clone. The rearrangement joins TRBV21-1 to TRBJ2-7; the D call TRBD1 from the table was never checked on the DNA. TRBV21-1 represents a pseudogene. The CDR3 totals 15 residues. CDR3 in DNA: TGTGCCAGCAGCAAAAGGGACAGGGGGCGCTACGAGCAGTACTTC. Residues: CASSKRDRGRYEQYF.

The CDR3 reads CASSQEGGSTDTQYF. For the CDR3, the DNA is TGTGCCAGCAGCCAGGAGGGGGGTTCCACAGATACGCAGTATTTT. This chain uses TRBV5-4 with TRBJ2-3, with D perhaps assigned TRBD1 or TRBD2 (6 bases each). V shed 4 bases and J shed 2 bases, with 14 bases lying between them. There are 15 residues in the CDR3. CDR1 is SGHNT and CDR2 is YYREEE in the germline V gene (reference sequence).

The rearrangement links TRBV27 to TRBJ1-5; D possibly corresponds to TRBD1 (6 bases). There are 15 residues in the CDR3. Per the germline V gene, CDR1 is MNHEY and CDR2 is SMNVEV (reference sequence). Between the trimmed V and J ends, which lost 4 bases and 0 bases, there was a span of 10 bases. CDR3 DNA sequence: TGTGCCAGCAGTTCCTGGACAGCTAGCAATCAGCCCCAGCATTTT. It specifies CASSSWTASNQPQHF.

The chain carries TRBV30 and TRBJ1-1; D might be TRBD1 (6 bases). The V end was cut by 4 bases, the J end by 0 bases, with 18 bases between. The germline V gene has CDR1 GTSNPN and CDR2 SVGIG (reference sequence). The CDR3 has 16 residues. The CDR3 loop reads CAWKGGAVWVNTEAFF. DNA of the CDR3: TGTGCCTGGAAGGGGGGAGCAGTTTGGGTGAACACTGAAGCTTTCTTT.

This clone was picked up a small number of times. The CDR3 here is CASSTGVTEAFF. The CDR3, as DNA: TGTGCCAGTAGTACAGGGGTAACTGAAGCTTTCTTT. The chain joins TRBV19 to TRBJ1-1, with a tentative D call TRBD1 (6 bases). V was pared by 4 bases and J by 5 bases, with 8 bases between. The CDR3 is 12 amino acids. In germline, CDR1 is LNHDA, CDR2 SQIVND (reference sequence). Full variable domain (outside the CDR3, taken from reference TRBV19 and TRBJ1-1): DGGITQSPKYLFRKEGQNVTLSCEQNLNHDAMYWYRQDPGQGLRLIYYSQIVNDFQKGDIAEGYSVSREKKESFPLTVTSAQKNPTAFYLCASSTGVTEAFFGQGTRLTVV.